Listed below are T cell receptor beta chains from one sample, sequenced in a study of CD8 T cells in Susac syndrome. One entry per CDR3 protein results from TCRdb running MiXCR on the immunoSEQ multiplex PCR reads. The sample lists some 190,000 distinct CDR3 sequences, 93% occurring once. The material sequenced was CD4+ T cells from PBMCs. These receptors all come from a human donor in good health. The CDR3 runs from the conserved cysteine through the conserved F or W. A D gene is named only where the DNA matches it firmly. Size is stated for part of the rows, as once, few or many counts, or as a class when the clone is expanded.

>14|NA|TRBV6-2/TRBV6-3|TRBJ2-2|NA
CASSRDPYTGELFF
TGTGCCAGCAGCCGCGACCCATACACCGGGGAGCTGTTTTTT
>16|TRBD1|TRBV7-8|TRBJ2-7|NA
CASSLEARGGRYEQYF
TGTGCCAGCAGCTTGGAGGCTCGAGGGGGCCGCTACGAGCAGTACTTC
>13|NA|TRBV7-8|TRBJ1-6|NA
CASSLDRNSPLHF
TGTGCCAGCAGCCTGGACAGAAATTCACCCCTCCACTTT
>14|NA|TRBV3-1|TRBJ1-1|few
CASSHGSFNTEAFF
TGTGCCAGCAGCCACGGATCCTTCAACACTGAAGCTTTCTTT
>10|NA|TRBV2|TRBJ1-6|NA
CASSEVTLHF
TGTGCCAGCAGTGAGGTCACCCTCCACTTT
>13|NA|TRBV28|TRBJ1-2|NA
CASSPGFNYGYTF
TGTGCCAGCAGTCCAGGGTTTAACTATGGCTACACCTTC
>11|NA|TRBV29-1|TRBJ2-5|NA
CSAYKAETQYF
TGCAGCGCATACAAGGCGGAGACCCAGTACTTC
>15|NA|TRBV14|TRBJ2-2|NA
CASSQWGPGTGELFF
TGTGCCAGCAGCCAATGGGGGCCAGGCACCGGGGAGCTGTTTTTT
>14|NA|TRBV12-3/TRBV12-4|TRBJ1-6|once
CASKKSSYNSPLHF
TGTGCCAGCAAGAAGAGCTCCTATAATTCACCCCTCCACTTT
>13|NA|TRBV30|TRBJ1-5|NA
CAWSESAFQPQHF
TGTGCCTGGAGTGAATCGGCTTTTCAGCCCCAGCATTTT
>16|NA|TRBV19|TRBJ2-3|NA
CASSRRDRLGTDTQYF
TGTGCCAGTAGTAGGCGGGACCGTCTGGGCACAGATACGCAGTATTTT
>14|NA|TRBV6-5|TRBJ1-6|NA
CASSQEAINSPLHF
TGTGCCAGCAGCCAGGAGGCTATTAATTCACCCCTCCACTTT
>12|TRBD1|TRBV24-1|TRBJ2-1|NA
CATSDLRGRKFF
TGTGCCACCAGTGATTTGAGGGGGCGAAAGTTCTTC
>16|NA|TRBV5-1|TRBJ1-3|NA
CASSLEGLLSGNTIYF
TGCGCCAGCAGCTTGGAGGGACTGCTCTCTGGAAACACCATATATTTT
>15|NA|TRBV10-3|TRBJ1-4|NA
CAISEPGASPEKLFF
TGTGCCATCAGTGAGCCGGGGGCGTCCCCGGAAAAACTGTTTTTT
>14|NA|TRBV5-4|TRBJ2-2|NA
CASSFRGSTGELFF
TGTGCCAGCAGCTTTAGGGGCAGCACCGGGGAGCTGTTTTTT
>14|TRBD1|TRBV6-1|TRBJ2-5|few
CASSGQGAGETQYF
TGTGCCAGCAGTGGACAGGGGGCCGGGGAGACCCAGTACTTC
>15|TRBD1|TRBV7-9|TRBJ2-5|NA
CASSLGTGEQETQYF
TGTGCCAGCAGTCTTGGGACAGGAGAGCAAGAGACCCAGTACTTC
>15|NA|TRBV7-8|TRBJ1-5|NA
CASSLAGAVIQPQHF
TGTGCCAGCAGCTTAGCGGGAGCGGTGATTCAGCCCCAGCATTTT
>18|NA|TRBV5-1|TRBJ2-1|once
CASSLVGKASSSYNEQFF
TGCGCCAGCAGCTTGGTAGGGAAGGCTTCAAGCTCCTACAATGAGCAGTTCTTC
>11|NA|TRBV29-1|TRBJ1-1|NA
CSVEDPPMAFF
TGCAGCGTTGAAGACCCCCCAATGGCTTTCTTT
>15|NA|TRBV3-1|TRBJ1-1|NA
CASSQEAKGNTEAFF
TGTGCCAGCAGCCAAGAGGCGAAGGGGAACACTGAAGCTTTCTTT
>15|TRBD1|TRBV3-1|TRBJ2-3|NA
CASSMRTGGTDTQYF
TGTGCCAGCAGCATGAGGACAGGGGGCACAGATACGCAGTATTTT
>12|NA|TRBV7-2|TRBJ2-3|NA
CASSPTTDTQYF
TGTGCCAGCAGCCCTACCACAGATACGCAGTATTTT